This T cell receptor (beta chain) was identified in a study of control samples from healthy donors and cancer patients. The V gene's germline CDR1 is LGHNA and CDR2 YNFKEQ. The V end was cut by 0 bases, the J end by 1 base, with 9 bases between. CDR3 length: 15 amino acids. TCRdb keeps only in-frame clones here, not all; method: immunoSEQ multiplex PCR. The sample carries over 120,000 clones, roughly 94% recorded once. The sequencing sample was made of PBMCs. V usage is TRBV4-2 and J usage is TRBJ1-1; no clear D. The receptor was derived from a man aged 55-75 years with colorectal cancer. Here the CDR3 DNA reads TGTGCCAGCAGCCAAGATGCGTCGGCGAACACTGAAGCTTTCTTT. Encoded protein: CASSQDASANTEAFF.